This TCR beta chain was retrieved from a study of blood T cell repertoires in COVID-19. Trimming at V came to 4 bases and at J to 4 bases, leaving 2 bases not matched to a gene. Germline lookup yields CDR1 SGHTA and CDR2 FQGTGA. The CDR3 covers 15 residues. TCRdb's table, derived via immunoSEQ multiplex PCR, lists solely in-frame clones and lacks some. The repertoire includes around 56,000 clones, 79% of them detected once, and approximately 3% sits in the top ten. Sequenced input: peripheral blood. The chain is built from TRBV7-3 and TRBJ2-1; 12 bases agree with TRBD2. This clonotype was sampled from a man aged 55 to 70 with acute or convalescent COVID-19. The chain's CDR3 is CASSSTSGGYNEQFF. CDR3 in DNA: TGTGCCAGCAGCTCGACTAGCGGGGGATACAATGAGCAGTTCTTC.